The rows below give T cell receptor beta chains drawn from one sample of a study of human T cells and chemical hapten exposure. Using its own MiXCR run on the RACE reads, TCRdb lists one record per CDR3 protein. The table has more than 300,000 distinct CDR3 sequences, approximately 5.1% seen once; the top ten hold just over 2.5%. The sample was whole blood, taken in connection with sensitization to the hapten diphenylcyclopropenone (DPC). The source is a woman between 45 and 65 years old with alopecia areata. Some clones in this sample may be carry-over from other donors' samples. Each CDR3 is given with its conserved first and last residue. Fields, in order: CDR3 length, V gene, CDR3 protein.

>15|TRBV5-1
CASSLWTGGLYEQYF
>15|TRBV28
CASSPPGLAGSEQYF
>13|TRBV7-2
CASSQGGAGELFF
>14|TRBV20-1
CSAEGQLDYTEAFF
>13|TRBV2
CASEASGRPEQFF
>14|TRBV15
CATSREGGKETQYF
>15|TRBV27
CASSFSRLSTDTQYF
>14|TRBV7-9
CASSLAGESYEQYF
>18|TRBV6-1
CASSDPERLAGRTDTQYF
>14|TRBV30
CACSKVAVFYEQYF
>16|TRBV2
CASSEDRGRDLKKLFF
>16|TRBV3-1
CASSSQPGQGNSPLHF
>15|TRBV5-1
CASSLEAGGSQPQHF
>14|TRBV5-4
CASSKTGYDYGYTF
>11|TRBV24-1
CATSENYEQYF
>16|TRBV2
CASRSREGTGYQPQHF
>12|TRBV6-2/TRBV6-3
CASSPGNQPQHF
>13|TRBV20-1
CSATPGQQETQYF
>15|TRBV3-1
CASSHSGDSNQPQHF
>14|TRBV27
CASGLPMNTGELSF
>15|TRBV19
CASSSGTRRGETQYF
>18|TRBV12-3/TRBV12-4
CASSLVTGGELRAGELFF
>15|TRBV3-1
CASSPQDRQFHGYTF
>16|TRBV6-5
CASRSPLRGTHTEAFF
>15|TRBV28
CASSLQGSWGQPQHF
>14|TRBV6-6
CASSLGFRGTEAFF
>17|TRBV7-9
CASSLGQGAIGNQPQHF
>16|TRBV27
CASSLFYPETSYEQYF
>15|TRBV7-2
CASNPAGWGGDTQYF
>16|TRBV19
CASSIPGTGVNQPQHF
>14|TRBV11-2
CASSARTGTGELFF
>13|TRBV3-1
CASSQTPATEAFF
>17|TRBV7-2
CASSLDSSGVGTDTQYF
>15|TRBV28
CASRVGASYNSPLHF
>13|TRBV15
CATSGLGSYEQYF
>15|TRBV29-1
CSVVGRFSGANVLTF
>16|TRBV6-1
CASSGGQGVMEEKLFF
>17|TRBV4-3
CASSLGTVASLNEKLFF
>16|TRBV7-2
CASSAVDRALEETQYF
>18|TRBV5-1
CASSLSASGVGRTDTQYF
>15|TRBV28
CASSSPGQGYNEQFF
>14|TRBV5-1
CASSVGQSNTEAFF
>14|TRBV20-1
CSARQLDSTDTQYF
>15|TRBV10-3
CAISENPGQAEKLFF
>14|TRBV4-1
CASSQADGNTEAFF
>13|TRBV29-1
CSVDGGSLYEQYF
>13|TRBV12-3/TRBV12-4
CASSPGTYGEAFF
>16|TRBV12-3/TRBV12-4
CASSLWDMIRNTEAFF
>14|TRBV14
CASSRDLSQETQYF
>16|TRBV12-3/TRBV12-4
CASSPLGLAQHNEQFF